Below are 17 T cell receptor beta chains sequenced from a single sample in a study of tumor-infiltrating lymphocytes in primary liver carcinoma. Co-extraction of both nucleic acids (RNA and DNA) used about 17-33 mg of unsorted bulk tissue. TCR beta cDNA was made from around 460 ng total RNA with a constant-region primer. Researchers made the TCR beta libraries by running three nested multiplex PCR rounds with slightly modified ARM-PCR. Investigators reported that the first two PCR rounds, at 9 to 11 cycles each, used TRBV1-TRBV30 forward primers with a C-beta reverse primer. MiXCR was run by TCRdb on the multiplex PCR reads, yielding one entry per CDR3 protein. The sample consists of around 88,000 distinct CDR3 sequences, about 73% of them appearing once. Sequenced input: tumor-adjacent normal liver tissue. The receptor set was obtained from a man aged 40-55 years with primary liver carcinoma and hepatitis B virus infection.

A remark on this clonotype: At one boundary the junction diverges from the germline segment, which might be a read error. The V gene is TRBV28, the J gene TRBJ2-7, with D tentatively TRBD1 or TRBD2 (5 bases each). The length of the CDR3 is 16 residues. CDR1 is MDHEN, CDR2 SYDVKM, per germline. The CDR3 sequence: CVSSSPGGKGRYEQYF. The CDR3 DNA reads TGTGTCAGCAGTTCCCCCGGTGGGAAGGGACGGTATGAACAGTACTTC.

Concerning this clonotype itself: Compared with germline, one end of the junction differs, possibly owing to a read error. The chain uses TRBV6-5 and TRBJ2-3; 8 bases line up with TRBD2. There are 15 residues in the CDR3. Germline values: CDR1 MNHEY, CDR2 SVGAGI. CDR3 loop: CASRVLAEVTDTQYF. The CDR3 DNA reads as TGCGCCAGCAGGGTACTAGCGGAAGTCACAGATACGCAGTATTTT.

Regarding this clonotype: This CDR3 is missing its conserved last phenylalanine or tryptophan, likely due to a read error. The gene calls are TRBV6-5 and TRBJ2-7; 9 bases are shared with TRBD2. Trimming took 11 bases from V and 5 from J; bases not matched to a gene: 10. The CDR3 contains 13 residues. The germline V gene has CDR1 MNHEY and CDR2 SVGAGI. The CDR3 DNA sequence: TGTGCCGTGACTGGCGGGACTAGCAACGAGCAGTACTTA. It translates to CAVTGGTSNEQYL.

Worth noting for this clonotype: At one end, the junction sequence differs from germline, possibly due to a read error. The chain links TRBV6-5 to TRBJ2-5; tentatively, D is TRBD2 (6 bases). The CDR3 covers 17 residues. Germline assignment: CDR1 MNHEY and CDR2 SVGAGI. The CDR3 DNA sequence: TGTGACAGCAATTATGCCCGCCCGGGGGAGAGCCAAGAGACCCAGTACTTC. This translates into CDSNYARPGESQETQYF.

J is TRBJ2-1 and V is TRBV4-1; D gene ambiguous. CDR1 MGHRA and CDR2 YSYEKL come from the germline V gene. Trimming removed 7 bases at V and 5 bases at J, with 9 bases between. This CDR3 comprises 12 residues. For the CDR3, the DNA is TGCGCCAGCAATCTTTATGACAATGAGCAGTTCTTC. Protein product: CASNLYDNEQFF.

To note about this clonotype: A read error may explain this, as a much larger clone is one base away. The chain uses TRBV4-1 and TRBJ2-1, with a weak D call TRBD2 (6 bases). Germline CDR1 is MGHRA and CDR2 is YSYEKL. Trimming cost V 0 bases and J 0 bases, with 15 bases left between them. The CDR3 sequence is 18 residues long. The CDR3 region is CASSQEGLYGSSYNEQFF. In DNA, the CDR3 is TGCGCCAGCAGCCAAGAAGGCCTCTACGGGAGCTCCTACAATGAGCAGTTCTTC.

Worth noting for this clonotype: This sequence may be a read error, since a much larger clone differs from it by one base. The chain is built from TRBV29-1 and TRBJ1-4; D gene uncertain. The germline V gene encodes CDR1 SQVTM and CDR2 ANQGSEA. The CDR3 sequence is 12 residues long. V was pared by 7 bases and J by 8 bases, with 14 bases between. CDR3 coding DNA: TGCAGCGCTGGCGAAACGGGGGAAAAACTGTTTTTT. It is translated as CSAGETGEKLFF. Drawing the rest from reference TRBV29-1 and TRBJ1-4, the complete variable domain is SAVISQKPSRDICQRGTSLTIQCQVDSQVTMMFWYRQQPGQSLTLIATANQGSEATYESGFVIDKFPISRPNLTFSTLTVSNMSPEDSSIYLCSAGETGEKLFFGSGTQLSVL.

The rearrangement links TRBV7-3 to TRBJ2-7; 7 bases are shared with TRBD2. The CDR3 totals 14 residues. V shed 5 bases, J shed 10 bases, and the junction held 14 bases outside the gene matches. The V gene's germline CDR1 is SGHTA and CDR2 FQGTGA. The CDR3, as DNA: TGTGCCAGCAGCGCCGGACTAGTGGGAGGTGAACAGTACTTC. Encoded protein: CASSAGLVGGEQYF.

This clonotype has just one count. One end of the junction varies from germline; a read error may be responsible. The chain joins TRBV12-3 or TRBV12-4 to TRBJ2-2, with D possibly called TRBD1 or TRBD2 (6 bases each). The CDR3 is 16 amino acids. CDR3 sequence (DNA): TGTGCCGGGGGCGGGATAGGTTCAAAGAACACCCGGGAGCTGTTTTTT. This translates into CAGGGIGSKNTRELFF.

The genes are TRBV28 and TRBJ2-5, with TRBD1 identical over 7 bases. The CDR3 has 14 amino acids. Germline V gives CDR1 MDHEN, CDR2 SYDVKM. V lost 4 bases to trimming and J lost 1 base; unmatched junction nucleotides: 3. CDR3 coding DNA: TGTGCCAGCAGTTCGACAGGGTTCCAAGAGACCCAGTACTTC. Residues: CASSSTGFQETQYF.

With respect to this clonotype: A much larger clone lies one base from this, so it may be a read error. This chain joins TRBV5-4 and TRBJ1-2, with 7 bases matching TRBD1. Germline V gene sequence: CDR1 SGHNT, CDR2 YYREEE (reference sequence). CDR3 length: 17 residues. The CDR3 DNA sequence: TGTGCCAGCAACTTGGGGGGCATGGACAGGTTTAACTATGGCTACACCTTC. Translation gives CASNLGGMDRFNYGYTF.

To note about this clonotype: A much bigger clone sits one base away, suggesting this may be a read error. The rearrangement uses TRBV29-1 and TRBJ2-5; the D gene is possibly TRBD1 (6 bases). The CDR3 contains 13 residues. From germline, CDR1 is SQVTM and CDR2 ANQGSEA. CDR3: CNVVGAGEKTQYF. The CDR3 DNA reads as TGCAACGTTGTAGGGGCAGGGGAAAAGACCCAGTACTTC.

Of note for this clonotype: The conserved closing phenylalanine or tryptophan is absent in this CDR3, likely reflecting a read error. No DNA is shown, since the ends of the CDR3 on it are uncertain; the CDR3 is the one TCRdb lists. The chain uses TRBV11-2 and TRBJ2-5; TRBD1, the table's D call, was not compared with the DNA. Germline loops: CDR1 SGHAT, CDR2 FQNNGV. The CDR3 is 16 residues long, counting both termini. CDR3 protein: CGSRSRESAHQETRYI.

The V call is TRBV6-1, the J call TRBJ2-3, with 12 bases identical to TRBD2. After removal of 10 bases from V and 2 bases from J, the junction contained 10 bases not matched to a gene. Germline-derived CDR1 and CDR2 are MNHNS and SASEGT. The CDR3 consists of 16 residues. CDR3 DNA sequence: TGTGCCACTGGAGGTGGACTAGCGGGGACCACAGATACGCAGTATTTT. It encodes CATGGGLAGTTDTQYF.

This clonotype was recorded at least ten times. The chain couples TRBV12-3 or TRBV12-4 to TRBJ2-6; no clear D. V was shortened by 8 bases and J by 1 base, with 9 bases between the two germline ends. This CDR3 region has 14 residues. The CDR3 protein is CASRISSGANVLTF. DNA for the CDR3: TGTGCCAGCCGAATCTCATCTGGGGCCAACGTCCTGACTTTC.

J is TRBJ2-1 and V is TRBV29-1; D unresolved. Germline V lookup: CDR1 SQVTM, CDR2 ANQGSEA. The CDR3 runs 12 residues. V gave up 1 base and J gave up 7 bases, with 8 bases separating them. The CDR3 region is CSVEGQQNEQFF. DNA for the CDR3: TGCAGCGTTGAAGGACAACAGAATGAGCAGTTCTTC.

Remarks on this clonotype: The CDR3 end shows no conserved phenylalanine or tryptophan, and so a read error is likely. The chain joins TRBV7-9 to TRBJ1-6, with 7 nucleotides matching TRBD1. The CDR3 is 13 amino acids. Per germline, CDR1 SEHNR and CDR2 FQNEAQ (reference sequence). Unmatched junction bases numbered 3, after V lost 8 bases and J lost 5 bases. The CDR3 nucleotides are TGTGCCAGCCAGGGACAGAATAATTCACCCCTCCACCTT. It codes for CASQGQNNSPLHL.